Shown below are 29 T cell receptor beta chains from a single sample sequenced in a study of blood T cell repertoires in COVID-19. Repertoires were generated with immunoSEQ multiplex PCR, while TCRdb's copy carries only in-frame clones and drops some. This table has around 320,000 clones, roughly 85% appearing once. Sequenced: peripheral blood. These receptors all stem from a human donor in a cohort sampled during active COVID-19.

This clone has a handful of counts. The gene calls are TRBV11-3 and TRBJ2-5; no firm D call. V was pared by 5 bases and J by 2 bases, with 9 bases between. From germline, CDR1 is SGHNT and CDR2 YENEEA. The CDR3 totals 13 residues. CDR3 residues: CASSRVRQETQYF. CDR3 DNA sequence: TGTGCCAGCAGCCGCGTCCGTCAAGAGACCCAGTACTTC.

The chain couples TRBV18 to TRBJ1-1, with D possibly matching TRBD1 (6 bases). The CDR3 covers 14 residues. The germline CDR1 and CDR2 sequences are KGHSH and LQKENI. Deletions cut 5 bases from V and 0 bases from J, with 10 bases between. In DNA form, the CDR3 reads TGTGCCAGCTCATGGACAGTTTTGAACACTGAAGCTTTCTTT. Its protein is CASSWTVLNTEAFF. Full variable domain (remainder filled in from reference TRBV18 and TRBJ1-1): NAGVMQNPRHLVRRRGQEARLRCSPMKGHSHVYWYRQLPEEGLKFMVYLQKENIIDESGMPKERFSAEFPKEGPSILRIQQVVRGDSAAYFCASSWTVLNTEAFFGQGTRLTVV.

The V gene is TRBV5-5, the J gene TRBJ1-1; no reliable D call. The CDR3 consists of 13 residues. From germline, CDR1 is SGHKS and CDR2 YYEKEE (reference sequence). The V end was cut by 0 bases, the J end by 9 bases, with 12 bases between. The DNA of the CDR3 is TGTGCCAGCAGCTTGGGCGGGAGTGAACAAGCTTTCTTT. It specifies CASSLGGSEQAFF. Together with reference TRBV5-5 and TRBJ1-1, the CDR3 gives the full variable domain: DAGVTQSPTHLIKTRGQQVTLRCSPISGHKSVSWYQQVLGQGPQFIFQYYEKEERGRGNFPDRFSARQFPNYSSELNVNALLLGDSALYLCASSLGGSEQAFFGQGTRLTVV.

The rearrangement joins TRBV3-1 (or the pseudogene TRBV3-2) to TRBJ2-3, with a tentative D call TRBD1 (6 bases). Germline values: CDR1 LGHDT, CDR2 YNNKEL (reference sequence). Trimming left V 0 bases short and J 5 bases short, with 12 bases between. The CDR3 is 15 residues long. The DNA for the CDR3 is TGTGCCAGCAGCCAAGAGAAGAGAGGGGGAGATACGCAGTATTTT. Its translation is CASSQEKRGGDTQYF.

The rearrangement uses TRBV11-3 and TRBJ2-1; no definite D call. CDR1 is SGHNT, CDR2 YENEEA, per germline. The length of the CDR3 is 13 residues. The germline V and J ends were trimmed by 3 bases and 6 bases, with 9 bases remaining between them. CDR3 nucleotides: TGTGCCAGCAGCTTCGGTGTTGGCAATGAGCAGTTCTTC. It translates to CASSFGVGNEQFF.

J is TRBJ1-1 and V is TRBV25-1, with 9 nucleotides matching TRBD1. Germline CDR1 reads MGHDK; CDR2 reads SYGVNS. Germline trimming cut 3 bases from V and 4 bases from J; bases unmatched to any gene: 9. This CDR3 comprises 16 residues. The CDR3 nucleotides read TGTGCCAGCAGTGATCAACCAGGACAGGGGAGCACTGAAGCTTTCTTT. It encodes CASSDQPGQGSTEAFF.

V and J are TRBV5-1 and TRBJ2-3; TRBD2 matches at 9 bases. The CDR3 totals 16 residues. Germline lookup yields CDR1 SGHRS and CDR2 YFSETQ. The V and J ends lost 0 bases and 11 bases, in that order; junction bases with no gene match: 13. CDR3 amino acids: CASSLAQRGASLGQYF. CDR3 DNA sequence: TGCGCCAGCAGCTTGGCACAGCGGGGGGCCTCGCTTGGGCAGTATTTT.

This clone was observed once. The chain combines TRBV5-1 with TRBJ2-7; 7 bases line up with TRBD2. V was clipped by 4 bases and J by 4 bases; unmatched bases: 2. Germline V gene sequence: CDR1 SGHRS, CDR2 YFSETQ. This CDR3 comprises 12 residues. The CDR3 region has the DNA TGCGCCAGCAGCGAGCGGGGTTACGAGCAGTACTTC. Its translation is CASSERGYEQYF. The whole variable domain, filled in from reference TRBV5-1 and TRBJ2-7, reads KAGVTQTPRYLIKTRGQQVTLSCSPISGHRSVSWYQQTPGQGLQFLFEYFSETQRNKGNFPGRFSGRQFSNSRSEMNVSTLELGDSALYLCASSERGYEQYFGPGTRLTVT.

The CDR3 DNA reads TGTGCCAGCAGCTTGGTCCGGAGTTCAGATACGCAGTATTTT. Its translation is CASSLVRSSDTQYF. The rearrangement joins TRBV7-3 to TRBJ2-3; no firm D call. Germline V CDR1 and CDR2: SGHTA, FQGTGA. V lost 3 bases to trimming and J lost 4 bases, with 11 bases between them. The CDR3 is made up of 14 amino acids. Looking up the rest from reference TRBV7-3 and TRBJ2-3 gives the full variable domain: GAGVSQTPSNKVTEKGKYVELRCDPISGHTALYWYRQSLGQGPEFLIYFQGTGAADDSGLPNDRFFAVRPEGSVSTLKIQRTERGDSAVYLCASSLVRSSDTQYFGPGTRLTVL.

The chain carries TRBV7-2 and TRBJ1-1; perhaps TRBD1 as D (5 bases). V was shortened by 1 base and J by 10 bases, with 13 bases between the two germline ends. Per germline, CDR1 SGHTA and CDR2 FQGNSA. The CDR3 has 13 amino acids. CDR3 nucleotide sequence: TGTGCCAGCAGCTTAGAAGTTCAGGGTACAGCTTTCTTT. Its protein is CASSLEVQGTAFF.

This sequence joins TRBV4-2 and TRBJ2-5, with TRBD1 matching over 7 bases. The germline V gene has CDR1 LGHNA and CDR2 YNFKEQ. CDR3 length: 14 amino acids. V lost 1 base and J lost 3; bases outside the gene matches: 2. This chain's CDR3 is CASSQADREETQYF. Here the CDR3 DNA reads TGTGCCAGCAGCCAAGCAGACAGGGAAGAGACCCAGTACTTC.

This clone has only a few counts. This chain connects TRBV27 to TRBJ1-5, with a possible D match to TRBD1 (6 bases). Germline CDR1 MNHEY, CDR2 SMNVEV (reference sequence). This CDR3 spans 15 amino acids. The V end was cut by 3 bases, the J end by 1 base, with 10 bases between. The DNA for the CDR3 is TGTGCCAGCAGTTTTTTCGGACAGAGCAATCAGCCCCAGCATTTT. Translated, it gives CASSFFGQSNQPQHF.

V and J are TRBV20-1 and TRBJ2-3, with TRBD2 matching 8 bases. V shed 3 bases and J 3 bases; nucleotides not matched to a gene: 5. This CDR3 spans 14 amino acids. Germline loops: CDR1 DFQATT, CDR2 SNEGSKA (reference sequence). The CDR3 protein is CSASRGLVTDTQYF. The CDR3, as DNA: TGCAGTGCTAGTAGGGGACTAGTAACAGATACGCAGTATTTT.

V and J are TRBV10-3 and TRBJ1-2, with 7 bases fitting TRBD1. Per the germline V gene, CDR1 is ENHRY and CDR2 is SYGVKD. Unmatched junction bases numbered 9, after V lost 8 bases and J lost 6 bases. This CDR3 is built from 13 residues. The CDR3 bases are TGTGCCATCTCTCACCGGGACAGTCATGGCTACACCTTC. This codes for CAISHRDSHGYTF.

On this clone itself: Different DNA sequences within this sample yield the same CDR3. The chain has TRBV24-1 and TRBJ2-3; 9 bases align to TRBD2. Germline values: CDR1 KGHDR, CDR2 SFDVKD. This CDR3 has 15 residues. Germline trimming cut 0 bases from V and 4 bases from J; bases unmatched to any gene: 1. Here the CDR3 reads CATSDLPSGADTQYF. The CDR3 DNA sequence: TGTGCCACCAGTGATTTGCCTAGCGGGGCAGATACGCAGTATTTT.

The CDR3 is CASSWPGEVTEAFF. CDR3 in DNA: TGTGCCAGCAGCTGGCCGGGAGAGGTCACTGAAGCTTTCTTT. This chain joins TRBV5-4 and TRBJ1-1; D not certain. This CDR3 has 14 residues. The germline V gene encodes CDR1 SGHNT and CDR2 YYREEE (reference sequence). V was cut by 3 bases and J by 4 bases, with 13 bases left in between.

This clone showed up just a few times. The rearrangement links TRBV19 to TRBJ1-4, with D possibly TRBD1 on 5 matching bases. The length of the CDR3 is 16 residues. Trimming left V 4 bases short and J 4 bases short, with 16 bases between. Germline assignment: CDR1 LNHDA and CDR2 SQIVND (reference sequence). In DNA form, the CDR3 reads TGTGCCAGTAGTAATCGGGGGGGAAGGTATAATGAAAAACTGTTTTTT. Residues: CASSNRGGRYNEKLFF.

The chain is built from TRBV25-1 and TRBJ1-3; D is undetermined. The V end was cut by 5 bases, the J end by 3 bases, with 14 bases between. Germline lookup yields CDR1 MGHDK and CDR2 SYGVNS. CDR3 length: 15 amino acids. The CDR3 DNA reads TGTGCCAGCAGTCCCAGTCTAGTGCTTGGAAACACCATATATTTT. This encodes CASSPSLVLGNTIYF.

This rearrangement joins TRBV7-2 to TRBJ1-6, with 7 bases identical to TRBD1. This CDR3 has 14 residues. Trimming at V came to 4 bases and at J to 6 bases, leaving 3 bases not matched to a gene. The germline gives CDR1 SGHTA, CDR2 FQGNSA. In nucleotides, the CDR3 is TGTGCCAGCAGCTACCGGGACAGTAATTCACCCCTCCACTTT. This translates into CASSYRDSNSPLHF.

CDR3 in amino acids: CASIWGDDYGYTF. DNA of the CDR3: TGTGCCAGCATCTGGGGGGACGACTATGGCTACACCTTC. The rearrangement links TRBV6-5 to TRBJ1-2; TRBD1 is a possible D gene (5 bases). With 7 bases removed from V and 3 bases from J, the gap between germline ends came to 12 bases. This CDR3 has 13 amino acids. Germline V lookup: CDR1 MNHEY, CDR2 SVGAGI.

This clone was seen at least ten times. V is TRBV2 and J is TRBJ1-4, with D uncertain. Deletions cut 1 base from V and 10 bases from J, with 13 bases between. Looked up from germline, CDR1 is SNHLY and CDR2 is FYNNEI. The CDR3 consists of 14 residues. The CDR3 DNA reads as TGTGCCAGCAGTGAAGGGCAAACGGGGAGAAAACTGTTTTTT. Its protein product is CASSEGQTGRKLFF.

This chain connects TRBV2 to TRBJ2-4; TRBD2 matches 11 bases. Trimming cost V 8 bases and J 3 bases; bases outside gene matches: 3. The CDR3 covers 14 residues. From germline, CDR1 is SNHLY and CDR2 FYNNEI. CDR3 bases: TGTGCCAGCTCGACTAGCGGGGTCAAAAACATTCAGTACTTC. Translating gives CASSTSGVKNIQYF.

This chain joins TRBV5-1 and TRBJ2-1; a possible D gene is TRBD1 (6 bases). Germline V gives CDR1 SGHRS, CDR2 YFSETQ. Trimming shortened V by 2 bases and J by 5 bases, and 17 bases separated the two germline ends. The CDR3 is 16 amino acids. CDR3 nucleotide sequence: TGCGCCAGCAGCTTAGAGTCCCGGGACACTCACAATGAGCAGTTCTTC. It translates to CASSLESRDTHNEQFF.

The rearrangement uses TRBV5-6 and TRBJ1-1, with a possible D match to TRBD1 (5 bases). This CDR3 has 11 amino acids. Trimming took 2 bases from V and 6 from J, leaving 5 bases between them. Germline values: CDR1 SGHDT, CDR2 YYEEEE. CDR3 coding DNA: TGTGCCAGCAGCTTCAGGGCTGAAGCTTTCTTT. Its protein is CASSFRAEAFF.

The CDR3 sequence is CASSYFGRENQPQHF. The CDR3 coding sequence is TGTGCCAGCAGTTACTTTGGCAGGGAAAATCAGCCCCAGCATTTT. The chain recombines TRBV6-6 with TRBJ1-5, with TRBD1 as a possible D gene (5 bases). V gave up 1 base and J gave up 4 bases, with 11 bases separating them. Germline V gives CDR1 MNHNY, CDR2 SVGAGI (reference sequence). The CDR3 has 15 residues.

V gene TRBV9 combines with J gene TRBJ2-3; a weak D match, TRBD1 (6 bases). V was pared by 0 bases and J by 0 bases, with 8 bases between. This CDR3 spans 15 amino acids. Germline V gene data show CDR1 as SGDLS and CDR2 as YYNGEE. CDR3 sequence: CASSVGTVSTDTQYF. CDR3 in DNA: TGTGCCAGCAGCGTAGGGACAGTTAGCACAGATACGCAGTATTTT.

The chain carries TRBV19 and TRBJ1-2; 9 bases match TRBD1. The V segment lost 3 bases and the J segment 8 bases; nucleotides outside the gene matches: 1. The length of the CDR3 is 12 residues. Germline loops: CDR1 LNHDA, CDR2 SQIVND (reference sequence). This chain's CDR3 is CASSMDRGGYTF. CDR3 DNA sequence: TGTGCCAGTAGTATGGACAGGGGAGGCTACACCTTC.

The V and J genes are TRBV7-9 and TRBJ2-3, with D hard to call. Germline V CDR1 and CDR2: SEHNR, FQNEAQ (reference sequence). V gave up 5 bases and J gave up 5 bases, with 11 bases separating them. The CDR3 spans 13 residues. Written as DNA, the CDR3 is TGTGCCAGCAGCCGTATACAGATAGATACGCAGTATTTT. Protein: CASSRIQIDTQYF. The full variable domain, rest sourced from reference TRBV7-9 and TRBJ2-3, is DTGVSQNPRHKITKRGQNVTFRCDPISEHNRLYWYRQTLGQGPEFLTYFQNEAQLEKSRLLSDRFSAERPKGSFSTLEIQRTEQGDSAMYLCASSRIQIDTQYFGPGTRLTVL.

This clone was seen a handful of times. The CDR3 protein is CASSEATRGEQYF. The CDR3 DNA follows: TGTGCCAGCAGTGAAGCGACCAGGGGTGAGCAGTACTTC. This sequence joins TRBV6-1 and TRBJ2-7, with a tentative D call TRBD1 (6 bases). V shed 0 bases and J shed 7 bases, with 10 bases lying between them. This CDR3 spans 13 amino acids. CDR1 MNHNS and CDR2 SASEGT come from the germline V gene.